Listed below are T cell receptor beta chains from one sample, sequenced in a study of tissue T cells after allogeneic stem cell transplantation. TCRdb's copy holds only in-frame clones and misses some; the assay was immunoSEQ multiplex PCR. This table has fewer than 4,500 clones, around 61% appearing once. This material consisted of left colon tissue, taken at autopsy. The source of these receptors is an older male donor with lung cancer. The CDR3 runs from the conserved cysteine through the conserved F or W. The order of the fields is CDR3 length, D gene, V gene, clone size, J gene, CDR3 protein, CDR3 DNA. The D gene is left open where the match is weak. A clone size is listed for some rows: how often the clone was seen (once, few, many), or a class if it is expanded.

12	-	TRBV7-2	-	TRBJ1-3	CASSSTGNTIYF	TGTGCCAGCAGCTCGACAGGAAACACCATATATTTT
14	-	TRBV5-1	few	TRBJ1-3	CARKPGYSGNTIYF	TGCGCCAGAAAACCGGGATACTCGGGAAACACCATATATTTT
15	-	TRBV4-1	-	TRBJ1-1	CASSQGGNRDTEAFF	TGCGCCAGCAGCCAAGGAGGCAACAGAGACACTGAAGCTTTCTTT
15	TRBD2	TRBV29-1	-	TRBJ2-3	CSVVIAGRSTDTQYF	TGCAGCGTTGTAATAGCGGGACGTAGCACAGATACGCAGTATTTT
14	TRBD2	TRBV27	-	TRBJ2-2	CASKLAPNTGELFF	TGTGCCAGCAAACTAGCGCCGAACACCGGGGAGCTGTTTTTT
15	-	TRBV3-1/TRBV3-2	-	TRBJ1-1	CASSQGGAGVTEAFF	TGTGCCAGCAGCCAAGGTGGGGCAGGGGTGACTGAAGCTTTCTTT
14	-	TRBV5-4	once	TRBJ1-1	CASSLIGGHTEAFF	TGTGCCAGCAGCTTGATTGGGGGGCACACTGAAGCTTTCTTT
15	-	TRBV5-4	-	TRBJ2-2	CASSFDGLGTGELFF	TGTGCCAGCAGCTTCGACGGGCTGGGTACCGGGGAGCTGTTTTTT
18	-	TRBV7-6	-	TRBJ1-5	CASSPRTSGPGGNQPQHF	TGTGCCAGCAGCCCGAGGACTTCGGGGCCAGGGGGCAATCAGCCCCAGCATTTT
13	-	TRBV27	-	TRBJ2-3	CASSLGITDTQYF	TGTGCCAGCAGTTTGGGGATTACAGATACGCAGTATTTT
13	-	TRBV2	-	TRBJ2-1	CASSVATYNEQFF	TGTGCCAGCAGTGTAGCGACCTACAATGAGCAGTTCTTC
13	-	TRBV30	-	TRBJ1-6	CAWSGGLERPLHF	TGTGCCTGGAGCGGCGGCCTTGAGAGACCCCTCCACTTT
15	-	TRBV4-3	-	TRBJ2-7	CASSQDVAGYYEQYF	TGCGCCAGCAGCCAAGATGTGGCAGGCTACTACGAGCAGTACTTC
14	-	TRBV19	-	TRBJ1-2	CASKSATGGYGYTF	TGTGCCAGTAAGTCCGCGACAGGCGGCTATGGCTACACCTTC
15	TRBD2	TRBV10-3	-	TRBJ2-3	CAIMSASGRGDTQYF	TGTGCCATCATGTCGGCTAGCGGGAGAGGAGATACGCAGTATTTT
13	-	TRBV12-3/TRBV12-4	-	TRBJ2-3	CASSWRSTDTQYF	TGTGCCAGCAGTTGGCGGAGCACAGATACGCAGTATTTT